This TCR beta chain is from a study of Graves' ophthalmopathy and Graves' hyperthyroidism. RNA transcripts were the source from which TCR beta CDR3 regions were amplified. RT-PCR in the first round used HTBI primers; a second-round multiplex PCR followed. TCRdb reanalysed the multiplex PCR reads using MiXCR and keeps one entry per CDR3 protein. This table has 740,000 or so distinct CDR3 sequences, around 40% appearing once. In germline, CDR1 is SGHTA, CDR2 FQGNSA. V lost 4 bases, J lost 0 bases, and 11 bases stayed unmatched. The CDR3 has 19 amino acids. This sequence was found in an adult man with Graves' ophthalmopathy. The V gene is TRBV7-2, the J gene TRBJ2-6; TRBD2 matches 8 bases. Sequenced sample: peripheral blood. This CDR3 is CASSSHPGGASSGANVLTF. CDR3 DNA: TGTGCCAGCAGCTCCCACCCCGGGGGGGCCAGCTCTGGGGCCAACGTCCTGACTTTC.